Listed below are T cell receptor beta chains from one sample, sequenced in a study of PD-1 blockade in classical Hodgkin lymphoma. The protocol was immunoSEQ multiplex PCR, while the TCRdb copy is restricted to in-frame clones and leaves out a portion. Of roughly 100,000 clones detected, about three quarters appear once; the ten largest clones hold roughly 10%. This specimen was peripheral blood mononuclear cells (PBMCs), taken before the fourth cycle of nivolumab. Receptor source: a human donor with classical Hodgkin lymphoma. Both conserved end residues are part of each CDR3. Each record gives: J gene, D gene, V gene, clone size, CDR3 protein, CDR3 DNA. The D gene is left open where the match is weak. Clone size is not always given. Where it is, it says once, few, many or a class for expanded clones.

TRBJ1-3	NA	TRBV18	NA	CASSDFTGFGNTIYF	TGTGCCAGCTCAGACTTCACAGGGTTTGGAAACACCATATATTTT
TRBJ2-7	NA	TRBV28	NA	CASSLDSYEQYF	TGTGCCAGCAGTTTAGACAGCTACGAGCAGTACTTC
TRBJ1-3	TRBD1	TRBV6-1	NA	CASSEIITGGTGNTIYF	TGTGCCAGCAGTGAGATTATCACAGGGGGCACGGGAAACACCATATATTTT
TRBJ2-1	TRBD1	TRBV7-3	NA	CASSPDRGPYNEQFF	TGTGCCAGCAGCCCAGACAGGGGCCCGTACAATGAGCAGTTCTTC
TRBJ2-7	TRBD1	TRBV6-6	NA	CASTPRGQGGYEQYF	TGTGCCAGCACCCCACGGGGACAGGGAGGGTACGAGCAGTACTTC
TRBJ2-7	TRBD2	TRBV27	NA	CASSLGTSGGQQYF	TGTGCCAGCAGTTTAGGGACTAGCGGAGGACAGCAGTACTTC
TRBJ2-1	NA	TRBV6-6	NA	CATGTWQFF	TGTGCCACGGGGACTTGGCAGTTCTTC
TRBJ2-1	TRBD2	TRBV6-4	NA	CASSDSFAGGNEQFF	TGTGCCAGCAGTGACTCGTTCGCGGGAGGCAATGAGCAGTTCTTC
TRBJ2-1	NA	TRBV15	once	CATSLLDSYNEQFF	TGTGCCACCAGTCTGCTCGACAGTTACAATGAGCAGTTCTTC
TRBJ2-3	TRBD1	TRBV6-6	NA	CASSFFRDRVTDTQYF	TGTGCCAGCAGTTTTTTTCGGGACAGGGTCACAGATACGCAGTATTTT
TRBJ1-5	NA	TRBV4-1	NA	CASSQLDYSNQPQHF	TGCGCCAGCAGCCAACTGGATTATAGCAATCAGCCCCAGCATTTT
TRBJ1-5	NA	TRBV2	NA	CASSEGVGVTAQHF	TGTGCCAGCAGTGAAGGAGTGGGAGTAACGGCCCAGCATTTT
TRBJ2-5	NA	TRBV9	few	CASSERDTLRQETQYF	TGTGCCAGCAGCGAGAGGGACACTCTACGCCAAGAGACCCAGTACTTC
TRBJ2-6	NA	TRBV7-9	NA	CASSLNPGANVLTF	TGTGCCAGCAGCTTAAATCCCGGGGCCAACGTCCTGACTTTC
TRBJ2-5	TRBD2	TRBV19	NA	CASSIVPPGLAGEETQYF	TGTGCCAGTAGTATAGTTCCTCCGGGACTAGCGGGAGAAGAGACCCAGTACTTC
TRBJ2-3	TRBD2	TRBV5-1	NA	CASSLVASGSSDTQYF	TGCGCCAGCAGCTTGGTGGCTAGCGGGAGTAGCGATACGCAGTATTTT
TRBJ1-2	TRBD1	TRBV7-9	NA	CASSLEGTDGYTF	TGTGCCAGCAGCTTAGAGGGGACAGATGGCTACACCTTC
TRBJ1-2	TRBD1	TRBV28	NA	CASWTGTGVGGYTF	TGTGCCAGCTGGACCGGGACAGGGGTTGGGGGCTACACCTTC
TRBJ1-5	NA	TRBV7-2	many	CASSPDINSNQPQHF	TGTGCCAGCAGCCCAGACATAAATAGCAATCAGCCCCAGCATTTT
TRBJ2-6	NA	TRBV2	NA	CASSEGQGARGAGANVLTF	TGTGCCAGCAGTGAGGGACAAGGGGCGAGAGGGGCTGGGGCCAACGTCCTGACTTTC